The source of this T cell receptor (beta chain) is a study of CD8 T cells in ankylosing spondylitis. Each TCR beta library was made by quantitative 5'-RACE that incorporated molecular barcodes. TCRdb analysed the 5' RACE reads with MiXCR anew, one entry per CDR3 protein. This sample has 75,000 to 95,000 distinct CDR3 sequences, with roughly 9% found just once. Study results and limitations: Past research had described some motif variants in reactive arthritis synovial fluid and blood. It appeared that ankylosing spondylitis blood was characterized by a TCR beta motif of under ten highly homologous variants.

There are many counts of this clonotype. Its antigen is unidentified. Germline lookup yields CDR1 SGHAT and CDR2 FQDESV (reference sequence). The length of the CDR3 is 18 residues. The V and J ends lost 1 base and 1 base respectively, with 19 bases between them. This TCR derives from a male donor with ankylosing spondylitis. Sequenced: blood, either unsorted or a sorted T cell fraction (not recorded which). The chain recombines TRBV11-1 with TRBJ1-1; tentative D call: TRBD1 (6 bases). This CDR3 is CASSLGGGWAEENTEAFF. CDR3 DNA: TGTGCCAGCAGCTTAGGAGGGGGATGGGCAGAAGAGAACACTGAAGCTTTCTTT.